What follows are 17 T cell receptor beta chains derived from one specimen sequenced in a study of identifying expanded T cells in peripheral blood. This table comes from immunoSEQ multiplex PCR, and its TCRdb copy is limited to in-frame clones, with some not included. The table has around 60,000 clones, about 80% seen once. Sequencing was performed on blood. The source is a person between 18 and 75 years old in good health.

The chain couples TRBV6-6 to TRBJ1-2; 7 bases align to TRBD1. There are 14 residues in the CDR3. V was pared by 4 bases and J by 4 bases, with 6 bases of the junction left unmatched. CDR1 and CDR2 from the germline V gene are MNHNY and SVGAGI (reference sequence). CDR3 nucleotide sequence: TGTGCCAGCAGTTCGACAGGGCAGAGCTATGGCTACACCTTC. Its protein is CASSSTGQSYGYTF.

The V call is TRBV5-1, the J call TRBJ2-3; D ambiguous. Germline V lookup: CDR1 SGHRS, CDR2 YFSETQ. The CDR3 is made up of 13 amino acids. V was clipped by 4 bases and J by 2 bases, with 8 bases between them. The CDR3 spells CASSLPHTDTQYF. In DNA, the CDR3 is TGCGCCAGCAGCCTCCCCCACACAGATACGCAGTATTTT.

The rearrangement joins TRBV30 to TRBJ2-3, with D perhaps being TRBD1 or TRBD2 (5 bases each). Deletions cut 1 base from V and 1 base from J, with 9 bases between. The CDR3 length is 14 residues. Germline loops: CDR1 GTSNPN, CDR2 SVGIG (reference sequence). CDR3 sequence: CAWSALGGTDTQYF. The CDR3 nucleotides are TGTGCCTGGAGTGCCTTGGGGGGCACAGATACGCAGTATTTT.

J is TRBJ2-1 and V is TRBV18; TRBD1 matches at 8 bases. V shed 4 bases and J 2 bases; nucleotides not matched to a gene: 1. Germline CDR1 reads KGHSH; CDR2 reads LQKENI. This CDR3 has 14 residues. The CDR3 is CASSQQGAYNEQFF. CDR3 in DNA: TGTGCCAGCTCACAACAGGGGGCCTACAATGAGCAGTTCTTC.

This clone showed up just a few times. The chain's CDR3 is CASSLGGLREQYF. CDR3 nucleotides: TGTGCCAGCAGCTTGGGGGGATTGAGAGAGCAGTACTTC. The rearrangement links TRBV5-8 to TRBJ2-7; D remains ambiguous. Trimming took off 0 bases at V and 7 bases at J, with 11 bases between the two ends. Per the germline V gene, CDR1 is SGHTS and CDR2 is YDEGEE. CDR3 length equals 13 residues.

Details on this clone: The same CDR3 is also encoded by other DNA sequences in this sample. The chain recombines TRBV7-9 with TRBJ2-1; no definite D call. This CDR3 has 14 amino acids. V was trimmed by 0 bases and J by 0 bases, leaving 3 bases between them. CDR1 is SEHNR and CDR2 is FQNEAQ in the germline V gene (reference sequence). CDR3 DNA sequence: TGTGCCAGCAGCTTAGCGAGCTCCTACAATGAGCAGTTCTTC. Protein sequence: CASSLASSYNEQFF.

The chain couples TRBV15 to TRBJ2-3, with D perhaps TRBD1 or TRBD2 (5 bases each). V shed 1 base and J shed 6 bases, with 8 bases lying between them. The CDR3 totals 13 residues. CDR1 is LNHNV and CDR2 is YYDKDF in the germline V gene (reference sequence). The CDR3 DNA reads TGTGCCACCAGCAGAGTAGGGACCGATACGCAGTATTTT. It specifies CATSRVGTDTQYF. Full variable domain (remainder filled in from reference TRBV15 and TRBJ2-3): DAMVIQNPRYQVTQFGKPVTLSCSQTLNHNVMYWYQQKSSQAPKLLFHYYDKDFNNEADTPDNFQSRRPNTSFCFLDIRSPGLGDTAMYLCATSRVGTDTQYFGPGTRLTVL.

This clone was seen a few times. The DNA for the CDR3 is TGTGCCAGCAGCTTGTTCAAGGGTTCAGGGGGAAGCAATCAGCCCCAGCATTTT. This encodes CASSLFKGSGGSNQPQHF. The chain recombines TRBV7-9 with TRBJ1-5; 7 bases are a match to TRBD1. Germline CDR1 is SEHNR and CDR2 is FQNEAQ (reference sequence). With V trimmed by 3 bases and J by 1 base, 12 bases remained unmatched. The CDR3 runs 18 residues.

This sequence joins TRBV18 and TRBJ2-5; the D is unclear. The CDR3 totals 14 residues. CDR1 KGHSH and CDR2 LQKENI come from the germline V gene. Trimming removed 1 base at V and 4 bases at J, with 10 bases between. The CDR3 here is CASSPRQVGETQYF. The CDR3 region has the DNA TGTGCCAGCTCACCACGGCAGGTTGGAGAGACCCAGTACTTC.

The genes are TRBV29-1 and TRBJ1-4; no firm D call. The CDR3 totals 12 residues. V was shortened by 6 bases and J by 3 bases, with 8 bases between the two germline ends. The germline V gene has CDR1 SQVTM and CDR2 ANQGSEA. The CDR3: CSVGNSNEKLFF. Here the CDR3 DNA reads TGCAGCGTGGGGAACTCTAATGAAAAACTGTTTTTT. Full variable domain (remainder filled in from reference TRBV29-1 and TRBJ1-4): SAVISQKPSRDICQRGTSLTIQCQVDSQVTMMFWYRQQPGQSLTLIATANQGSEATYESGFVIDKFPISRPNLTFSTLTVSNMSPEDSSIYLCSVGNSNEKLFFGSGTQLSVL.

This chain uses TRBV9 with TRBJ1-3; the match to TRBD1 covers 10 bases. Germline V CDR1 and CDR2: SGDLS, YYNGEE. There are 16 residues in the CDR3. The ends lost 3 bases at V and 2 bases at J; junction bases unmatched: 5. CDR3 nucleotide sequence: TGTGCCAGCAGCGAAACCGGGACAGGGGCTGGAAACACCATATATTTT. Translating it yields CASSETGTGAGNTIYF.

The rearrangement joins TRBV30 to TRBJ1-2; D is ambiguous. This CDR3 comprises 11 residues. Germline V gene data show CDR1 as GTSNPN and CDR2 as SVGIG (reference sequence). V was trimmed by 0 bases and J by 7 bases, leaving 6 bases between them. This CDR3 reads CAWSVLAGYTF. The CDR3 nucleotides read TGTGCCTGGAGTGTCCTGGCTGGCTACACCTTC.

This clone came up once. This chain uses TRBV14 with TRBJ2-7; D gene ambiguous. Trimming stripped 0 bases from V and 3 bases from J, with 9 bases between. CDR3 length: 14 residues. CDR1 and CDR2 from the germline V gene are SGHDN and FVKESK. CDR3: CASSQDRLHYEQYF. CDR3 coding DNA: TGTGCCAGCAGCCAAGACAGATTACACTACGAGCAGTACTTC.

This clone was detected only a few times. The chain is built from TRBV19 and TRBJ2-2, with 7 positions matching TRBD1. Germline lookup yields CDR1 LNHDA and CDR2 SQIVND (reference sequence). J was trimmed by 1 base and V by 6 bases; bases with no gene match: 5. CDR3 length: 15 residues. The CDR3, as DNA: TGTGCCAGTAGCCAAGGGACAGTGAACACCGGGGAGCTGTTTTTT. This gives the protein CASSQGTVNTGELFF.

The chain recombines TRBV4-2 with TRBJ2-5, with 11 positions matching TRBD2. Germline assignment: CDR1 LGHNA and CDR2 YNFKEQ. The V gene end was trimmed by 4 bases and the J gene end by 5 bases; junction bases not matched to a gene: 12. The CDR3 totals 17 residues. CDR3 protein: CASSPRTSGFYGETQYF. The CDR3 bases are TGTGCCAGCAGCCCCCGGACTAGCGGGTTTTACGGGGAGACCCAGTACTTC.

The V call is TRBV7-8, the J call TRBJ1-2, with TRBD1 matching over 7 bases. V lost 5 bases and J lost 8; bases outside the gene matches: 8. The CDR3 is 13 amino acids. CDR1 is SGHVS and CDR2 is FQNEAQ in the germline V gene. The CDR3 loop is CASSPRQGDGYTF. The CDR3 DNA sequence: TGTGCCAGCAGCCCGCGACAGGGCGACGGCTACACCTTC.

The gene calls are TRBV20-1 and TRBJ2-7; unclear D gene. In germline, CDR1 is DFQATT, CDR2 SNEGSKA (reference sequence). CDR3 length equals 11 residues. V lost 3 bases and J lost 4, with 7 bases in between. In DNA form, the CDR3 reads TGCAGTGCTAGTTCTGGGTACGAGCAGTACTTC. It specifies CSASSGYEQYF.